The 13 T cell receptor beta chains below come from one sample, sequenced in a study of T cell repertoires in cytomegalovirus infection. Their antigen targets remain unknown. Each CDR3 protein is one row after TCRdb ran MiXCR on the reads. The sample has approximately 50,000 distinct CDR3 sequences; around a fifth are singletons. The sequenced sample was CD8+ T cells from cultured PBMCs, obtained from culture after CMV antigen stimulation. The source of these receptors is a human donor in good health (CMV status not recorded). Some clones in this sample may be carry-over from other donors' samples.

There are many counts of this clonotype. The V and J genes are TRBV6-1 and TRBJ1-4; no definite D call. V was pared by 7 bases and J by 0 bases, with 12 bases between. CDR1 is MNHNS, CDR2 SASEGT, per germline. The CDR3 consists of 15 residues. CDR3 sequence reads: CASKKGDATNEKLFF. The CDR3 DNA sequence: TGTGCCAGCAAAAAGGGAGATGCAACTAATGAAAAACTGTTTTTT.

This clonotype was observed at least ten times. This chain links TRBV10-3 with TRBJ2-3; no reliable D call. V was clipped by 5 bases and J by 5 bases, with 8 bases between them. Per germline, CDR1 ENHRY and CDR2 SYGVKD. The CDR3 is 12 amino acids. CDR3 DNA sequence: TGTGCCATCAGTCCGGCAGGAGATACGCAGTATTTT. Translated: CAISPAGDTQYF.

This clonotype was detected a few times. The CDR3 region has the DNA TGTGCCAGCAGTGAAGGACAGGTTGGCCACAATGAGCAGTTCTTC. Translating it yields CASSEGQVGHNEQFF. The V call is TRBV6-4, the J call TRBJ2-1, with 7 bases fitting TRBD1. This CDR3 spans 15 amino acids. V gave up 3 bases and J gave up 5 bases; unmatched junction bases: 7. The germline V gene encodes CDR1 MRHNA and CDR2 SNTAGT.

The chain uses TRBV19 and TRBJ2-2; no reliable D call. With 2 bases removed from V and 7 bases from J, the gap between germline ends came to 8 bases. The length of the CDR3 is 13 residues. Per the germline V gene, CDR1 is LNHDA and CDR2 is SQIVND (reference sequence). CDR3 bases: TGTGCCAGTAGTATAAGGTTGGGCGGGGAGCTGTTTTTT. Encoded protein: CASSIRLGGELFF.

The rearrangement joins TRBV4-1 to TRBJ1-1; a possible D gene is TRBD1 (6 bases). The CDR3 is 14 residues long. Looked up from germline, CDR1 is MGHRA and CDR2 is YSYEKL. With 1 base removed from V and 4 bases from J, the gap between germline ends came to 10 bases. CDR3 in DNA: TGCGCCAGCAGCCAAGCTAACAGGGCCACTGAAGCTTTCTTT. Translating it yields CASSQANRATEAFF.

This clonotype was seen a handful of times. This chain connects TRBV7-2 to TRBJ2-7; 10 bases match TRBD1. The germline V gene has CDR1 SGHTA and CDR2 FQGNSA. The CDR3 covers 15 residues. V was clipped by 4 bases and J by 5 bases; unmatched bases: 8. CDR3 DNA: TGTGCCAGCAGCTCGAACGACAGGGGGCAGAACGAGCAGTACTTC. This codes for CASSSNDRGQNEQYF.

The chain combines TRBV7-3 with TRBJ2-1, with 11 bases identical to TRBD2. The junction had 7 bases not matched to a gene; V was cut back by 3 bases and J by 9 bases. This CDR3 comprises 15 residues. Germline assignment: CDR1 SGHTA and CDR2 FQGTGA. The CDR3 coding sequence is TGTGCCAGCAGCTTGCTAGCGGGGGGTTTGGGTGAGCAGTTCTTC. Translating gives CASSLLAGGLGEQFF.

This clonotype was detected only a few times. The chain combines TRBV27 with TRBJ1-3; 8 nucleotides line up with TRBD1. The V and J ends lost 8 bases and 4 bases, in that order; junction bases with no gene match: 1. CDR3 length: 12 amino acids. Per the germline V gene, CDR1 is MNHEY and CDR2 is SMNVEV (reference sequence). CDR3 coding DNA: TGTGCCAGCCGGGACAGGGGAAACACCATATATTTT. As protein: CASRDRGNTIYF.

This clonotype was observed at least ten times. The J gene is TRBJ1-1, the V gene TRBV7-6, with D unclear. Germline V gene data show CDR1 as SGHVS and CDR2 as FNYEAQ. V lost 6 bases and J lost 1, with 9 bases in between. The CDR3 sequence is 13 residues long. In DNA form, the CDR3 reads TGTGCCAGCAGTCTCGGTGCGAACACTGAAGCTTTCTTT. As protein: CASSLGANTEAFF. Supplemented by reference TRBV7-6 and TRBJ1-1, the full variable domain reads GAGVSQSPRYKVTKRGQDVALRCDPISGHVSLYWYRQALGQGPEFLTYFNYEAQQDKSGLPNDRFSAERPEGSISTLTIQRTEQRDSAMYRCASSLGANTEAFFGQGTRLTVV.

The chain recombines TRBV7-8 with TRBJ2-5, with a weak D call TRBD1 (5 bases). V was trimmed by 1 base and J by 5 bases, leaving 11 bases between them. The CDR3 covers 14 residues. Germline assignment: CDR1 SGHVS and CDR2 FQNEAQ. The CDR3 sequence: CASSLVRGGETQYF. DNA for the CDR3: TGTGCCAGCAGCTTAGTAAGGGGTGGGGAGACCCAGTACTTC.

This clonotype was seen more than once but under ten times. A clone one base away is much larger, so this may be a read error. The chain uses TRBV6-8 and TRBJ2-5; 8 nucleotides agree with TRBD2. CDR3 size: 12 residues. Germline CDR1 reads MNHGY; CDR2 reads SAAAGT. Trimming took 9 bases from V and 6 from J; bases not matched to a gene: 6. Here the CDR3 reads CARKSGSKTQYF. CDR3 sequence (DNA): TGTGCCAGAAAAAGCGGGAGTAAGACCCAGTACTTC.

Concerning this clonotype itself: Since no conserved phenylalanine or tryptophan closes the CDR3, a read error is the likely cause. The DNA is left out, because the CDR3 cannot be placed on it with certainty; the CDR3 is given as TCRdb lists it. The CDR3 loop is CASSRGNDYGFTL. J is TRBJ1-2 and V is TRBV28; the D segment call TRBD1 is taken from the table without a DNA check. Germline values: CDR1 MDHEN, CDR2 SYDVKM. The CDR3 numbers 13 amino acids, ends counted.

The chain couples TRBV27 to TRBJ2-1; D call uncertain. Trimming cost V 6 bases and J 0 bases, with 12 bases left between them. The CDR3 sequence is 15 residues long. Germline V gene sequence: CDR1 MNHEY, CDR2 SMNVEV (reference sequence). In nucleotides, the CDR3 is TGTGCCAGCAGCTCGGTGCCCAGCTCCTACAATGAGCAGTTCTTC. Amino acids: CASSSVPSSYNEQFF.